Described below is a single TCR beta chain sequence and its context. Two negative PCRs, clearance, or symptom resolution had been documented for recovered Cohort 3 donors. Trimming left V 8 bases short and J 6 bases short, with 17 bases between. The CDR3 length is 14 residues. Germline V CDR1 and CDR2: LNHDA, SQIVND (reference sequence). This entry is derived from a study of blood T cell repertoires in COVID-19. Source study methods: Using reference gene primer amplification, nucleated cell counts were estimated. This table comes from immunoSEQ multiplex PCR, and its TCRdb copy is limited to in-frame clones, with some not included. V, J and clone size are those of that table, while D and trimming were read from the DNA. This table has fewer than 600,000 clones, around 87% appearing once.

The source of this sequence is a woman in her thirties or forties who had recovered from COVID-19. This chain uses TRBV19 with TRBJ1-5; maybe TRBD1 (6 bases). Material: PBMCs or T cells enriched from blood (not recorded which). The CDR3 nucleotides are TGTGCCAGTGGGGACACTTCGTCCGGTCAGCCCCAGCATTTT. As protein: CASGDTSSGQPQHF.